This TCR beta chain came from a study of blood T cells in healthy people across ages. Through a sample-barcoded 5' primer and a J-beta primer mix, a second PCR was run for about 7 to 12 cycles. Each CDR3 protein is one row after TCRdb ran MiXCR on the 5' RACE reads. The top ten clones hold 22% of a sample with roughly 800,000 distinct CDR3 sequences, 58% of them seen once. V dropped 4 bases and J dropped 4; count of bases not matched to a gene: 11. CDR3 length: 16 amino acids. Germline CDR1 is ENHRY and CDR2 is SYGVKD. Study-wide findings and caveats: Versus aged donors, long-lived donors had higher diversity and more naive CD4+ cells. While age rose, TCR beta diversity per million T cells dropped in a roughly linear way.

About this clonotype: Its antigen remains unknown.

Material for sequencing was blood. This chain joins TRBV10-3 and TRBJ2-3; TRBD2 agrees at 7 bases. This TCR derives from a man aged 25 to 40 in good health. DNA of the CDR3: TGTGCCATCAGTGCCCCGGAGCGGGGTGGCGCAGATACGCAGTATTTT. This gives the protein CAISAPERGGADTQYF.